The following is a T cell receptor (beta chain) sequence with its context. CDR1 and CDR2 (germline): SGDLS, YYNGEE. The CDR3 is 15 residues long. After removal of 6 bases from V and 8 bases from J, the junction contained 7 bases not matched to a gene. Measured with immunoSEQ multiplex PCR; TCRdb has only the in-frame clones, and not every one. This sample carries about 250,000 clones, approximately 83% of them seen once, and the ten largest clones take about 15%. These data come from a study of blood T cell repertoires in COVID-19. Study overall: T cells, B-cell-depleted T cells, or PBMCs provided the cDNA or gDNA that served as material.

Sequenced material: peripheral blood. The chain joins TRBV9 to TRBJ2-2, with TRBD2 identical over 13 bases. This clonotype was obtained from a person aged 65 to 85 with COVID-19, enrolled during active disease. DNA of the CDR3: TGTGCCAGCACCCCGGGACTAGCGGGACGGGGGGAGCTGTTTTTT. Amino acid sequence: CASTPGLAGRGELFF.